This T cell receptor (beta chain) came from a study of beta chain features in type 1 diabetes (dated by TCRdb to the late 2010s). The study in broad terms: No differences in mean age, gender distribution, total cell number or subset yield were found between patients and healthy donors. Naive and central memory subsets were obtained from all 30 or so donors, but regulatory and stem cell-like memory subsets were isolated from only 8 patients and roughly 8 healthy donors. In the study, TCRB repertoires of sorted circulating CD4+ T cell subsets from recently diagnosed type 1 diabetes patients were compared with those of matched healthy donors. A total of around 110,000,000 sorted cells were examined across all samples, and a strong correlation was observed between cell number per subset and RNA yield. The paper's findings and limits, for the study overall: Type 1 diabetes patients showed a moderate but significant shortening of TCRB CDR3 length in all four CD4+ subsets. The naive, central memory and regulatory TCRB repertoires appeared to resemble one another more closely among patients than among healthy donors. Patients with type 1 diabetes made fewer insertions and deleted more nucleotides at VDJ recombination sites, implying thymic rearrangement abnormalities. PCR may preferentially amplify shorter templates, but because patient and control samples were amplified and corrected together, any resulting skew would affect both groups equally. Because the HLA sub-analyses included only small numbers of individuals, any influence of HLA type on TCRB rearrangement was left unresolved. Because cDNA rather than genomic DNA was sequenced, highly expressing activated cells could have been over-represented, although no difference in activation and CD3 levels was found between groups.

All of the isolated RNA was reverse transcribed with the High Capacity cDNA Reverse Transcription Kit, so expressed TCRB transcripts were sequenced. Deep immunoSEQ sequencing was performed on naive, central memory and regulatory T cell samples, with an average of about 3.6 million total reads per sample. Sorted cells were lysed in RLT buffer and RNA was extracted with DNase-treated RNeasy Micro or Mini kits, depending on cell number. Each cell subset was processed separately to prevent cross-contamination, with patient and healthy donor samples processed together. The immunoSEQ multiplex PCR was used to amplify TCRB sequences from cDNA, generating 87-bp fragments that spanned the CDR3 region. Sequencing of the amplicons was done on the Illumina HiSeq platform. As for how the authors treated the data: Synthetic template baselines were used to correct PCR bias computationally, reads within Hamming distance 2 were collapsed together, and singletons that could not be merged were discarded. Reads were aligned to IMGT to assign V, D and J genes, CDR3 length, and insertions or deletions at six rearrangement sites. Within each subset, clonotype counts were normalized to sorted cell number, after which true diversity and Gini coefficients were computed with the tcR R package. The overlap coefficient, calculated on TCRB nucleotide sequences, was used to quantify repertoire sharing. TCRdb stores this immuneACCESS table with in-frame sequences only. Part of the clones is absent; in the studies checked, under half of the shortfall reflects unresolved V genes, and no reason is known for the rest. For V, J and clone size, that table is used; D and trimming come from the DNA. The sample table shows 130,000 or so clones, and around a sixth are seen once. Roughly 2.6% of the sample is taken by the ten largest.

The germline V gene supplies CDR1 MNHEY and CDR2 SVGAGI. CDR3 length: 14 amino acids, cysteine to phenylalanine. Only the CDR3 portion is preserved as DNA: 42 bases, with reading frame beginning at the first base. Trimming takes 4 bases from V and 6 bases from J, and the germline ends sit 15 bases apart. With regard to this clone: Its binding antigen is unknown. Base qualities are missing; no much larger clone stands one base away.

Each donor gave one peripheral blood draw, averaging roughly 0.11 L, which was collected into heparinised tubes. A BD FACSAria II and a panel including CD45RO, CCR7, CD25, CD127, CD95 and CD27 were used to sort naive, central memory, regulatory and stem cell-like memory CD4+ T cells. All sorted populations exceeded 95% purity. PBMCs were isolated right away by Lymphoprep density gradient centrifugation and were stained directly, without culture. So that batch effects would be minimized, each experiment stained and sorted samples in pairs, pairing one healthy donor with one patient. In this chain, TRBV6-5 is recombined with TRBJ1-1, with no reliable assignment of the D segment. Sequenced input: central memory CD4+ T cells from blood. The receptor was isolated from a man aged 18 to 29 with type 1 diabetes. Here is the DNA: TGTGCCAGCAGTTTCTCCTCAAATCGGCCTGAAGCTTTCTTT. Translation gives CASSFSSNRPEAFF.